Detailed here is one T cell receptor beta chain. CD8+ and CD4+ blood T cells underwent TCR beta sequencing. Negative isolation yielded the CD8+ and CD4+ T cells, while FACS enriched the TEMRA cells. Random hexamers were used to reverse transcribe roughly 0.45 to 1 ug of RNA. TCRdb reprocessed the immunoSEQ multiplex PCR reads with MiXCR, giving one entry per CDR3 protein. The sample has 150,000 to 200,000 distinct CDR3 sequences, roughly 95% seen once. The sample is drawn from a study of CD8 T cells in Susac syndrome. The CDR3 extends over 14 amino acids. Germline CDR1 GTSNPN, CDR2 SVGIG (reference sequence). V lost 3 bases to trimming and J lost 4 bases, with 15 bases between them.

The sample consisted of CD4+ T cells from PBMCs. The sequence came from a human donor with multiple sclerosis. V usage is TRBV30 and J usage is TRBJ1-1; a possible D gene is TRBD1 (5 bases). The CDR3 region is CAWRKAPGGTEAFF. The DNA of the CDR3 is TGTGCCTGGAGAAAGGCCCCCGGGGGCACTGAAGCTTTCTTT.